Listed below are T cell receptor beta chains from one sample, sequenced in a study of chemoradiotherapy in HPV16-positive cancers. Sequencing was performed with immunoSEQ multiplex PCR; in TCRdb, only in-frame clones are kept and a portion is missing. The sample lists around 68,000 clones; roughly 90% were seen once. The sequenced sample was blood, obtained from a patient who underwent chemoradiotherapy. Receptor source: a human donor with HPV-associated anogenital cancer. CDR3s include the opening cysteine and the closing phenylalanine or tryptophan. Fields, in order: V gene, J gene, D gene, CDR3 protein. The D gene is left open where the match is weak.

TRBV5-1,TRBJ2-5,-,CASTQETQYF
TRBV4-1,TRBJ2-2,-,CASSQDPGELFF
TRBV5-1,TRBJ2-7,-,CASSLEDFYEQYF
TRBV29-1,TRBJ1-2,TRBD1,CSVGHGQGIYGYTF
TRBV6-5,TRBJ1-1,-,CASSYSRDTEAFF
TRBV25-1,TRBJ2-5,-,CASGAEGGAGETQYF
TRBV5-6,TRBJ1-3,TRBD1,CASSYRDSSGNTIYF
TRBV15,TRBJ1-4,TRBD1,CATSRDRGQGAGKLFF
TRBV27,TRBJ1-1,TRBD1,CASSPARGPPTPEAFF
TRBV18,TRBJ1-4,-,CASSLSVARTNEKLFF
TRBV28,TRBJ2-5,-,CASSVSGQETQYF
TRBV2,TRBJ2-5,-,CASSDLAGEEQYF
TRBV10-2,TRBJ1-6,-,CASSGAVSYNSPLHF
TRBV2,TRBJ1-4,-,CASSESGATNEKLFF
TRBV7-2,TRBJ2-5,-,CASSLVPGKETQYF
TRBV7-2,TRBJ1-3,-,CASSQQTGSSGNTIYF
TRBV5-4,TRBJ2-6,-,CASSSGEWPGANVLTF
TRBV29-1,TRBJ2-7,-,CSVWLRGQRSYEQYF
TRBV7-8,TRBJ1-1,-,CASSLASGRAFF
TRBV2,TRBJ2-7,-,CASGAYEQYF
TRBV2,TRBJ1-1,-,CASSVTYDIPRTEAFF
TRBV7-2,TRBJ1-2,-,CASSLVGAVYGYTF
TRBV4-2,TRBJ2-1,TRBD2,CASSQDLAGGYNEQFF
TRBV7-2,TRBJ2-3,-,CASSPLSPGTQYF
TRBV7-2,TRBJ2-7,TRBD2,CASSQTSGTYEQYF
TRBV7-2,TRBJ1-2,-,CASSLGHPYGYTF
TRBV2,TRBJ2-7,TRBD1,CASSTDRGSSYEQYF
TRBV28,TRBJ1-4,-,CASSGQKNEKLFF
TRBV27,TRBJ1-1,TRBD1,CASSGGQGATEAFF
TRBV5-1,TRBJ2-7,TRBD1,CASRRRTGESYEQYF
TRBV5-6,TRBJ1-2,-,CASSWGGGRGGYTF
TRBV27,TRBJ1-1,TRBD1,CASSLRGTGGRNTEAFF
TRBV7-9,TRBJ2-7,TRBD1,CASSPFVGQVAYEQYF
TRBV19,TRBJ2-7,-,CASSMGGSGSYEQYF
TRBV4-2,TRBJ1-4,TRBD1,CASSQDMRGLTNEKLFF
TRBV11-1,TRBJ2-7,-,CASSRYTGSSYEQYF
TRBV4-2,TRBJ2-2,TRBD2,CASSQDRGGTGELFF
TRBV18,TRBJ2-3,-,CASSPPSSTDTQYF
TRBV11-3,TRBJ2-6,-,CASSPGTYSGANVLTF
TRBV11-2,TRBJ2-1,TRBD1,CASSGQGNEQFF
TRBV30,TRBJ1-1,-,CAWSLTAATWGTEAFF
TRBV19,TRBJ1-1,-,CASSISSEAFF
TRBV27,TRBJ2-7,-,CASSPRPAQLEQYF
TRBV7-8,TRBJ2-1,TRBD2,CASSHGGAGDNEQFF
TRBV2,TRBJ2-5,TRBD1,CASSGQGRQETQYF
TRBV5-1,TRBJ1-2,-,CASSLGGGRNYGYTF
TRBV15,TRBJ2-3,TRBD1,CATSRGGTASDTQYF
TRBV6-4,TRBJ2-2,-,CASSDSRISPGTGELFF
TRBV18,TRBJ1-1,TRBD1,CASSQGRGTGRTEAFF
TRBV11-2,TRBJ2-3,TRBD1,CASSLGGGRLDTQYF
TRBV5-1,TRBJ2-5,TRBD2,CASSPTRGGQETQYF
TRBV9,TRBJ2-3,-,CASSVVLGDTQYF
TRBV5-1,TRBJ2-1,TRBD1,CASSYGTGAYNEQFF
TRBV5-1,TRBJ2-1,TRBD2,CASSLGGTSGVDEQFF
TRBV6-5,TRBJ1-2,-,CASRGGRNYGYTF
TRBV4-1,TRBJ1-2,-,CASSQHTRDYGYTF